This T cell receptor (beta chain) was recorded in a study of T cell repertoires in cytomegalovirus infection. Study as a whole: Both a matching HLA type and CMV infection were indicated by public TCR beta signatures.

This clonotype was counted between two and nine times. The antigen is undetermined. General study points: Cumulative frequency (of public TCR beta family members) identified carriers of CMV plus the relevant HLA.

TCRdb re-called the reads with MiXCR, one entry per CDR3 protein. The data contain approximately 990,000 distinct CDR3 sequences, around 30% of them singletons. Per the germline V gene, CDR1 is MNHEY and CDR2 is SVGEGT. V lost 8 bases and J lost 3; bases outside the gene matches: 9. The CDR3 length is 14 residues. The clonotype comes from a human donor in good health (CMV status not recorded). Some clones in this sample may be carry-over from other donors' samples. This rearrangement joins TRBV6-2 or TRBV6-3 to TRBJ1-1, with 7 bases aligning to TRBD1. Material: cultured CD8+ T cells from PBMCs, obtained from culture after CMV antigen stimulation. The CDR3 reads CASRVIQGDTEAFF. The CDR3 nucleotides read TGTGCCAGCCGAGTTATCCAGGGGGACACTGAAGCTTTCTTT.